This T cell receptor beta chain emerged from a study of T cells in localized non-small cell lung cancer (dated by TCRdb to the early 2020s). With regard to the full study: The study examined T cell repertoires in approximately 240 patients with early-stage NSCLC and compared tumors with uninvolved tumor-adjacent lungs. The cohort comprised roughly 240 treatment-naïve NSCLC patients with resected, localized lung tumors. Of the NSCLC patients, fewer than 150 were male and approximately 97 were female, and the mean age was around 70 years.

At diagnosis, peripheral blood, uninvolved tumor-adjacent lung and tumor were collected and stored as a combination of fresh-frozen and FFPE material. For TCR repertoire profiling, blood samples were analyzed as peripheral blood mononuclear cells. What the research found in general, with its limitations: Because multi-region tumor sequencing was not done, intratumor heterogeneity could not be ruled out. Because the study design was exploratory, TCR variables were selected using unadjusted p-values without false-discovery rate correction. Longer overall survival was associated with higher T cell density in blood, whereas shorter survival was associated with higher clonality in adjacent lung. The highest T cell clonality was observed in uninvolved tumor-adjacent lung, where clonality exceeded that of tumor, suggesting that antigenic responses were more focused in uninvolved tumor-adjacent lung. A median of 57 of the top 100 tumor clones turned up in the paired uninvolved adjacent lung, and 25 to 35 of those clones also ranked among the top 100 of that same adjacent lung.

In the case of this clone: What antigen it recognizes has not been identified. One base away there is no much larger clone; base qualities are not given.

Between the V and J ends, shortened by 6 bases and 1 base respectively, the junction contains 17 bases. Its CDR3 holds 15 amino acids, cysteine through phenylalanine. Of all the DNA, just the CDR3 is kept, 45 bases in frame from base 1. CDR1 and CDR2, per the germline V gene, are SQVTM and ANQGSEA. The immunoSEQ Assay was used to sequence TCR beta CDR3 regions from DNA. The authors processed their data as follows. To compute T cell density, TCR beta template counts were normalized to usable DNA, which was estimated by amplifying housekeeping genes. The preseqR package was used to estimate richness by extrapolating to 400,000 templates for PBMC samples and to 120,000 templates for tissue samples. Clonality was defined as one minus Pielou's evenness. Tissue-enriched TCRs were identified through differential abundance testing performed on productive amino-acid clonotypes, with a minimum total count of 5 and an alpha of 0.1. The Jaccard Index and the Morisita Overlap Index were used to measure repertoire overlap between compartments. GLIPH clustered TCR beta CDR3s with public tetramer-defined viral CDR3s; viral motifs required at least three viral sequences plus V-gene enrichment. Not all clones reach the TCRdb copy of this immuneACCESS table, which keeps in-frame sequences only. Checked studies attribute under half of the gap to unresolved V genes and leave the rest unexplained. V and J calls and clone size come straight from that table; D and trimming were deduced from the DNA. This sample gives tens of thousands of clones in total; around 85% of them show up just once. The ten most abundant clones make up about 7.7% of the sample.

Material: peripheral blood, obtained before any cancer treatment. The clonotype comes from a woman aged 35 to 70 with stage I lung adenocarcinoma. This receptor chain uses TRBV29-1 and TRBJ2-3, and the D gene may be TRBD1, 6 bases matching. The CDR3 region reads CSVTSTGPGTDTQYF. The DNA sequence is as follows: TGCAGCGTGACAAGCACAGGGCCTGGCACAGATACGCAGTATTTT.